This TCR beta chain was captured by sequencing in a study of CD8 T cells in Susac syndrome. Reverse transcription of roughly 0.45 to 1 ug RNA was performed with random hexamers. TCRdb passed the immunoSEQ multiplex PCR reads through MiXCR, listing each CDR3 protein once. The sample contains about 400,000 distinct CDR3 sequences, approximately 89% of which appear only once. With 5 bases clipped from V and 1 base from J, the junction kept 11 bases outside the gene matches. The germline gives CDR1 MNHEY, CDR2 SMNVEV (reference sequence). The CDR3 has 16 amino acids. The authors carried out high-throughput sequencing of TCR beta. They applied it to CD8+ and CD4+ T cells obtained from blood. Multiple sclerosis controls were treatment-naive patients with stable or active relapsing-remitting disease. TEMRA cells were FACS-enriched, and CD8+ and CD4+ T cells were isolated negatively.

The source material was CD8+ T cells from PBMCs. V and J are TRBV27 and TRBJ2-7; TRBD1 matches 7 bases. This receptor was taken from a human donor with multiple sclerosis. In DNA, the CDR3 is TGTGCCAGCAGTCCGGCGACAGGGCACCCTTCCTACGAGCAGTACTTC. Translation: CASSPATGHPSYEQYF.